What follows are 5 T cell receptor beta chains derived from one specimen sequenced in a study of T cell changes during pregnancy in multiple sclerosis. The protocol was immunoSEQ multiplex PCR, while the TCRdb copy is restricted to in-frame clones and leaves out a portion. The sample has about 48,000 clones; approximately 95% are singletons. The sequencing here drew on CD4+ T cells from peripheral blood mononuclear cells, taken in the first trimester of pregnancy. These receptors came from a female donor with multiple sclerosis, enrolled in a pregnancy study.

This chain connects TRBV7-9 to TRBJ2-7; 8 bases match TRBD2. With 5 bases clipped from V and 2 bases from J, the junction kept 14 bases outside the gene matches. The CDR3 is 17 amino acids. CDR1 and CDR2 from the germline V gene are SEHNR and FQNEAQ (reference sequence). Written as DNA, the CDR3 is TGTGCCAGCAGCCCCGGGGGGGAGGGGCCTAAAGCCTACGAGCAGTACTTC. Its protein product is CASSPGGEGPKAYEQYF.

The genes are TRBV5-6 and TRBJ1-1; D gene ambiguous. The V gene lost 4 bases and the J gene lost 4 bases, with 17 bases spanning the gap. The CDR3 extends over 15 amino acids. The germline gives CDR1 SGHDT, CDR2 YYEEEE. CDR3 DNA sequence: TGTGCCAGCAGCCCACGGGCTGGGGAGGGCACTGAAGCTTTCTTT. This translates into CASSPRAGEGTEAFF.

The V call is TRBV19, the J call TRBJ2-2; 7 bases fit TRBD1. Germline trimming cut 3 bases from V and 2 bases from J; bases unmatched to any gene: 6. CDR3 length: 16 residues. Germline CDR1 LNHDA, CDR2 SQIVND (reference sequence). In DNA form, the CDR3 reads TGTGCCAGTAGTATTGGGGACAGAGTAAACACCGGGGAGCTGTTTTTT. Protein sequence: CASSIGDRVNTGELFF. Based on the CDR3 plus reference TRBV19 and TRBJ2-2, the full variable domain is DGGITQSPKYLFRKEGQNVTLSCEQNLNHDAMYWYRQDPGQGLRLIYYSQIVNDFQKGDIAEGYSVSREKKESFPLTVTSAQKNPTAFYLCASSIGDRVNTGELFFGEGSRLTVL.

This clone showed up just once. The chain employs TRBV9 and TRBJ2-7; 9 bases are a match to TRBD1. Germline V CDR1 and CDR2: SGDLS, YYNGEE. Trimming cost V 4 bases and J 6 bases; bases outside gene matches: 8. This CDR3 region has 14 residues. The CDR3 sequence is CASSQTGGLTEQYF. CDR3 bases: TGTGCCAGCAGCCAAACAGGGGGCCTTACCGAGCAGTACTTC.

This chain uses TRBV5-6 with TRBJ2-7; D is unclear. Looked up from germline, CDR1 is SGHDT and CDR2 is YYEEEE. V was cut by 1 base and J by 4 bases, with 9 bases left in between. The CDR3 is made up of 13 amino acids. CDR3 DNA: TGTGCCAGCAGCTTGTCAACAGCTTACGAGCAGTACTTC. Its protein product is CASSLSTAYEQYF.